Reported below is one T cell receptor beta chain. PCR was performed a second time for about 7 to 11 cycles using a sample-barcoded 5' primer and a J-beta primer mix. TCRdb re-called the 5' RACE reads with MiXCR, one entry per CDR3 protein. The data hold around 1.5 million distinct CDR3 sequences, with around 59% observed a single time. The sample is drawn from a study of blood T cells in healthy people across ages. This TCR was recovered from a man younger than 35 in good health. The sequencing sample was made of blood.

Here the CDR3 DNA reads TGCGCCAGCAGCCAAGGCGTCGGCGTTGCAACTAATGAAAAACTGTTTTTT. Its protein is CASSQGVGVATNEKLFF. The chain employs TRBV4-3 and TRBJ1-4; D unclear. The ends were cut back, 1 base at V and 0 bases at J, with 12 bases in the middle. The CDR3 loop spans 17 amino acids. CDR1 is LGHNA, CDR2 YSLEER, per germline.